This T cell receptor beta chain emerged from a study of regulatory T cells in long-lasting Graves disease. Documented time point: newly diagnosed GD, antithyroid drugs for less than 3 months. PBMC-derived RNA was used for the TCR library. The study's findings and limits: In persistent patients, shared public clonotypes (under 3,000) outnumbered those in new patients (nearly 1,000).

About this clonotype: What it binds is not known.

Building the TCR beta libraries relied on iRepertoire HTBI primers, and CDR3 regions underwent Arm-PCR. Using its own MiXCR run on the multiplex PCR reads, TCRdb lists one record per CDR3 protein. The sample carries over 400,000 distinct CDR3 sequences, about 15% recorded once. Germline V lookup: CDR1 DFQATT, CDR2 SNEGSKA (reference sequence). The CDR3 length is 15 residues. Trimming cost V 2 bases and J 5 bases; bases outside gene matches: 11. The sample was also reused in another study, on T cells in Graves' hyperthyroidism and ophthalmopathy. That report adds: Clinical symptoms, serum thyroxine, TRAb, thyroid ultrasound and orbital computed tomography informed diagnoses. HTBI primers were the set used in a first-round RT-PCR of the TCR CDR3. Also found in blood were most expanded thyroid clonotypes above 0.001.

This receptor was identified in a woman aged 45-59 years with Graves disease. This chain links TRBV20-1 with TRBJ1-1, with TRBD1 matching 7 bases. The material was peripheral blood mononuclear cells (PBMCs), obtained at new diagnosis, from a patient treated with antithyroid drugs. The CDR3 DNA sequence: TGCAGTGCTAGAACCGACAGGGAGCGAGTAACTGAAGCTTTCTTT. Protein sequence: CSARTDRERVTEAFF.